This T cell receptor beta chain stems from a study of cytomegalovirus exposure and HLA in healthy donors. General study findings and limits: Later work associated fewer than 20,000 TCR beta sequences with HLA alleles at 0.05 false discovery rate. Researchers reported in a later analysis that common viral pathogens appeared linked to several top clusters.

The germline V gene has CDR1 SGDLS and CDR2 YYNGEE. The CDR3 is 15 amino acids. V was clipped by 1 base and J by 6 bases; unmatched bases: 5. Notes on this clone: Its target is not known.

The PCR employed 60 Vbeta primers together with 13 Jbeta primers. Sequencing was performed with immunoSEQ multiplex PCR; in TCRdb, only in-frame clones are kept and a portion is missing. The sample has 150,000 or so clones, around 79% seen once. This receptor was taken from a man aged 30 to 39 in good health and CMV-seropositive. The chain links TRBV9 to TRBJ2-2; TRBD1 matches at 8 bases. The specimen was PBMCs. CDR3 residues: CASSVRTGTPGELFF. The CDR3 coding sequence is TGTGCCAGCAGCGTAAGGACAGGGACCCCCGGGGAGCTGTTTTTT. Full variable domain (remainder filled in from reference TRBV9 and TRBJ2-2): DSGVTQTPKHLITATGQRVTLRCSPRSGDLSVYWYQQSLDQGLQFLIQYYNGEERAKGNILERFSAQQFPDLHSELNLSSLELGDSALYFCASSVRTGTPGELFFGEGSRLTVL.